A single sample gave rise to the 22 T cell receptor beta chains below, sequenced in a study of T cell responses to AZD1222 COVID-19 vaccine listed by TCRdb under 2021. What this sample's time point label stands for: about 28 days (+/-7) after the second vaccine dose. Receptor libraries were prepared by the immunoSEQ multiplex PCR assay. In its TCRdb copy, this immuneACCESS table keeps in-frame sequences only and misses some clones. Where compared with another copy, unresolved V genes explain less than half of these, and the others have no known cause. The sample table lists roughly 84,000 clones, roughly 85% of them with a count of one. 9.5% to 13% of the sample rests with the top ten. Sequencing used peripheral blood, obtained 28 days after the second AZD1222 dose. The receptors were sampled from an adult who received the AZD1222 COVID-19 vaccine.

This clone was detected only a few times. The chain links TRBV10-3 to TRBJ2-1; 7 bases map to TRBD2. Germline V CDR1 and CDR2: ENHRY, SYGVKD. This CDR3 is built from 12 residues. Losses at the gene ends were 7 bases for V and 9 bases for J; bases not matched to a gene: 6. Written as DNA, the CDR3 is TGTGCCATCATGGACACTAGCGTTGAGCAGTTCTTC. Protein product: CAIMDTSVEQFF.

The V and J genes are TRBV7-9 and TRBJ2-1; the match to TRBD2 covers 14 bases. This CDR3 is 15 amino acids long. Trimming cost V 5 bases and J 7 bases; bases outside gene matches: 4. In germline, CDR1 is SEHNR, CDR2 FQNEAQ (reference sequence). CDR3: CASSRTSGGPNEQFF. The CDR3 DNA reads as TGTGCCAGCAGCAGGACTAGCGGGGGGCCTAATGAGCAGTTCTTC.

The genes are TRBV28 and TRBJ1-3, with TRBD1 as a possible D gene (5 bases). Trimming shortened V by 2 bases and J by 5 bases, and 7 bases separated the two germline ends. This CDR3 is 13 amino acids long. The germline gives CDR1 MDHEN, CDR2 SYDVKM. The CDR3 bases are TGTGCCAGCAGTTTAAGACAGAGAAACACCATATATTTT. Its translation is CASSLRQRNTIYF.

V and J are TRBV6-5 and TRBJ1-6; 11 nucleotides match TRBD1. J lost 14 bases, V lost 5 bases, and 11 bases had no gene match. Germline loops: CDR1 MNHEY, CDR2 SVGAGI. This CDR3 has 15 residues. The chain's CDR3 is CASSRLDRGLITLHF. The CDR3, as DNA: TGTGCCAGCAGTCGGCTGGACAGGGGGCTTATCACCCTCCACTTT.

The V and J genes are TRBV5-1 and TRBJ1-1; D might be TRBD1 (6 bases). Germline assignment: CDR1 SGHRS and CDR2 YFSETQ. The V and J ends lost 0 bases and 1 base respectively, with 7 bases between them. The CDR3 sequence is 14 residues long. Here the CDR3 DNA reads TGCGCCAGCAGCTTGGGGGGGCCGAACACTGAAGCTTTCTTT. Amino acid sequence: CASSLGGPNTEAFF.

The gene calls are TRBV7-9 and TRBJ2-5, with no clear D. Trimming took 0 bases from V and 5 from J, leaving 10 bases between them. CDR3 length: 14 residues. Germline CDR1 SEHNR, CDR2 FQNEAQ (reference sequence). CDR3: CASSLALTSETQYF. The CDR3 DNA sequence: TGTGCCAGCAGCTTAGCTCTTACCTCGGAGACCCAGTACTTC.

V gene TRBV7-2 combines with J gene TRBJ2-3; D unresolved. V was clipped by 5 bases and J by 1 base, with 4 bases between them. The CDR3 contains 12 residues. Per the germline V gene, CDR1 is SGHTA and CDR2 is FQGNSA. The CDR3 sequence: CASSLRTDTQYF. CDR3 coding DNA: TGTGCCAGCAGCCTCCGCACAGATACGCAGTATTTT.

The rearrangement links TRBV4-1 to TRBJ1-2, with D unresolved. The germline V gene encodes CDR1 MGHRA and CDR2 YSYEKL. The germline V and J ends were trimmed by 4 bases and 1 base, with 10 bases remaining between them. The CDR3 has 14 amino acids. CDR3 DNA sequence: TGCGCCAGCAGCCCCATTACGGATAACTATGGCTACACCTTC. Translated: CASSPITDNYGYTF.

The chain couples TRBV6-5 to TRBJ2-7; 8 bases map to TRBD1. Germline CDR1 reads MNHEY; CDR2 reads SVGAGI. The CDR3 contains 14 residues. Losses at the gene ends were 6 bases for V and 2 bases for J; bases not matched to a gene: 6. CDR3 nucleotides: TGTGCCAGCAGCTTACAGGGGGGTCCCTACGAGCAGTACTTC. It yields the protein CASSLQGGPYEQYF.

V and J are TRBV7-9 and TRBJ2-3, with no clear D. Per the germline V gene, CDR1 is SEHNR and CDR2 is FQNEAQ (reference sequence). CDR3 size: 14 residues. Trimming took off 1 base at V and 1 base at J, with 6 bases between the two ends. The CDR3 protein is CASSLVAGTDTQYF. The CDR3 bases are TGTGCCAGCAGCTTAGTGGCTGGCACAGATACGCAGTATTTT.

The V gene is TRBV7-9, the J gene TRBJ2-7, with D perhaps matching TRBD1 (6 bases). Germline assignment: CDR1 SEHNR and CDR2 FQNEAQ (reference sequence). The CDR3 loop spans 14 amino acids. The V end lost 4 bases, the J end lost 11 bases, and 21 bases lay between the germline ends. CDR3 sequence (DNA): TGTGCCAGCAGCTCCTCTCTTATACAGGGACCGGAGTACTTC. Protein product: CASSSSLIQGPEYF.

The rearrangement joins TRBV11-2 to TRBJ2-2; TRBD2 matches at 7 bases. CDR3 length: 17 residues. Germline V CDR1 and CDR2: SGHAT, FQNNGV. The junction had 16 bases not matched to a gene; V was cut back by 5 bases and J by 7 bases. The CDR3 spells CASSLRVTGGLVGELFF. As DNA, the CDR3 is TGTGCCAGCAGCCTGAGGGTAACGGGAGGCCTAGTCGGGGAGCTGTTTTTT. Using reference TRBV11-2 and TRBJ2-2 for the parts outside the CDR3, the full variable domain is EAGVAQSPRYKIIEKRQSVAFWCNPISGHATLYWYQQILGQGPKLLIQFQNNGVVDDSQLPKDRFSAERLKGVDSTLKIQPAKLEDSAVYLCASSLRVTGGLVGELFFGEGSRLTVL.

V gene TRBV4-2 combines with J gene TRBJ2-3, with D unresolved. The CDR3 loop spans 14 amino acids. Per germline, CDR1 LGHNA and CDR2 YNFKEQ. V was cut by 0 bases and J by 8 bases, with 12 bases left in between. CDR3 nucleotides: TGTGCCAGCAGCCAAGATCAAGGGAAGGGTACGCAGTATTTT. As protein: CASSQDQGKGTQYF.

This clone was seen more than once but under ten times. Distinct nucleotide sequences in the sample also encode this CDR3. The genes are TRBV6-5 and TRBJ1-4, with 10 nucleotides matching TRBD1. With 0 bases clipped from V and 8 bases from J, the junction kept 3 bases outside the gene matches. The CDR3 runs to 15 residues. The germline CDR1 and CDR2 sequences are MNHEY and SVGAGI. As DNA, the CDR3 is TGTGCCAGCAGTTACTCGGACAGGGGGAGCGAAAAACTGTTTTTT. It translates to CASSYSDRGSEKLFF.

The chain couples TRBV7-9 to TRBJ1-4; 7 positions match TRBD1. The CDR3 totals 15 residues. The junction had 5 bases not matched to a gene; V was cut back by 5 bases and J by 2 bases. Germline lookup yields CDR1 SEHNR and CDR2 FQNEAQ (reference sequence). The CDR3 protein is CASSHIQGTNEKLFF. The CDR3 nucleotides are TGTGCCAGCAGCCACATACAGGGGACTAATGAAAAACTGTTTTTT.

This CDR3 reads CASSSDTASTNEKLFF. CDR3 DNA sequence: TGTGCCAGTTCCTCCGACACAGCCTCAACTAATGAAAAACTGTTTTTT. The chain carries TRBV19 and TRBJ1-4; D unclear. Germline V gene sequence: CDR1 LNHDA, CDR2 SQIVND (reference sequence). Trimming stripped 8 bases from V and 0 bases from J, with 16 bases between. The CDR3 is 16 residues long.

V is TRBV10-1 and J is TRBJ2-2, with 11 bases aligning to TRBD2. The CDR3 covers 21 residues. Germline V lookup: CDR1 WNHNN, CDR2 SYGVQD (reference sequence). The J segment lost 5 bases and the V segment lost 11 bases, leaving 28 bases of the junction unmatched. The DNA of the CDR3 is TGCGCCGCCAAGGGAGGGATAGCGGGAGGGTTTACCGCCGGATTAACCGGGGAGCTGTTTTTT. Amino acids: CAAKGGIAGGFTAGLTGELFF.

J is TRBJ1-6 and V is TRBV7-2, with D tentatively TRBD1 (6 bases). The germline gives CDR1 SGHTA, CDR2 FQGNSA. The germline V and J ends were trimmed by 4 bases and 4 bases, with 8 bases remaining between them. This CDR3 spans 14 amino acids. The CDR3 DNA reads TGTGCCAGCAGCTCCGGACAGTATAATTCACCCCTCCACTTT. Encoded protein: CASSSGQYNSPLHF.

The chain has TRBV12-2 and TRBJ2-7; the D call in the table, TRBD2, was not verified against the DNA. TRBV12-2 is a pseudogene. The CDR3 is made up of 12 amino acids. CDR3 loop: CASRFEGGEQYV. CDR3 nucleotides: TGTGCAAGTCGCTTCGAGGGTGGCGAGCAGTACGTC.

The chain joins TRBV2 to TRBJ2-1, with D possibly TRBD1 on 5 matching bases. The CDR3 contains 15 residues. Trimming cost V 6 bases and J 1 base, with 13 bases left between them. Per germline, CDR1 SNHLY and CDR2 FYNNEI. For the CDR3, the DNA is TGTGCCAGCAGGGATCCAGGGTGGTCCTACAATGAGCAGTTCTTC. Amino acids: CASRDPGWSYNEQFF. The full variable domain, with the rest looked up from reference TRBV2 and TRBJ2-1, is EPEVTQTPSHQVTQMGQEVILRCVPISNHLYFYWYRQILGQKVEFLVSFYNNEISEKSEIFDDQFSVERPDGSNFTLKIRSTKLEDSAMYFCASRDPGWSYNEQFFGPGTRLTVL.

The rearrangement uses TRBV6-5 and TRBJ1-6; possibly TRBD1 for D (5 bases). The CDR3 totals 15 residues. V lost 2 bases, J lost 6 bases, and 11 bases lay in between. Germline values: CDR1 MNHEY, CDR2 SVGAGI. The CDR3 sequence is CASSYGQIPNSPLHF. The CDR3 DNA sequence: TGTGCCAGCAGTTACGGACAAATTCCTAATTCACCCCTCCACTTT.

This clone was seen a single time. The chain recombines TRBV6-6 with TRBJ1-1; 8 nucleotides line up with TRBD1. The germline gives CDR1 MNHNY, CDR2 SVGAGI (reference sequence). V lost 2 bases and J lost 0; bases outside the gene matches: 5. The CDR3 spans 16 residues. The CDR3: CASSYPRTGMNTEAFF. The CDR3 DNA is TGTGCCAGCAGTTACCCTCGGACAGGGATGAACACTGAAGCTTTCTTT.